A single sample is the source of the 11 T cell receptor beta chains below, sequenced in a study of blood T cells in healthy people across ages. Sample-barcoded 5' priming and a J-beta primer mix drove a second PCR of about 6 to 11 cycles. Each CDR3 protein is one row after TCRdb ran MiXCR on the 5' RACE reads. The repertoire holds 1,500,000 or so distinct CDR3 sequences, with 55% to 75% as singletons. The specimen was blood. Source of these receptors: a man between 18 and 29 years old in good health.

This clonotype was counted only a few times. V gene TRBV29-1 combines with J gene TRBJ2-5; D gene unclear. CDR1 and CDR2 from the germline V gene are SQVTM and ANQGSEA. This CDR3 spans 13 amino acids. V was shortened by 6 bases and J by 5 bases, with 16 bases between the two germline ends. The CDR3 reads CSVNPDNVETQYF. The CDR3 region has the DNA TGCAGCGTCAACCCGGATAATGTGGAGACCCAGTACTTC.

The V gene is TRBV18, the J gene TRBJ1-6; weak D call: TRBD1 (5 bases). This CDR3 is 12 amino acids long. V lost 8 bases to trimming and J lost 10 bases, with 12 bases between them. The germline gives CDR1 KGHSH, CDR2 LQKENI. The CDR3: CASTDEGSPLHF. As DNA, the CDR3 is TGTGCCAGCACAGATGAGGGGTCACCCCTCCACTTT.

The rearrangement joins TRBV6-2 or TRBV6-3 to TRBJ1-2, with no clear D. The ends were cut back, 4 bases at V and 4 bases at J, with 10 bases in the middle. Per germline, CDR1 MNHEY and CDR2 SVGEGT. The CDR3 sequence is 13 residues long. CDR3 DNA: TGTGCCAGCAGTTCTGGGCTCATCTATGGCTACACCTTC. Amino acid sequence: CASSSGLIYGYTF.

The V call is TRBV5-1, the J call TRBJ2-1; 10 positions match TRBD2. This CDR3 is built from 19 residues. Losses at the gene ends were 0 bases for V and 5 bases for J; bases not matched to a gene: 14. Germline values: CDR1 SGHRS, CDR2 YFSETQ. The DNA of the CDR3 is TGCGCCAGCAGCTTGGCCGGGACTAGCGCGGTGGGGACAAACAATGAGCAGTTCTTC. Translation gives CASSLAGTSAVGTNNEQFF. Variable domain in full (rest from reference TRBV5-1 and TRBJ2-1): KAGVTQTPRYLIKTRGQQVTLSCSPISGHRSVSWYQQTPGQGLQFLFEYFSETQRNKGNFPGRFSGRQFSNSRSEMNVSTLELGDSALYLCASSLAGTSAVGTNNEQFFGPGTRLTVL.

The chain links TRBV10-3 to TRBJ2-1; 8 nucleotides match TRBD1. With V trimmed by 7 bases and J by 8 bases, 10 bases remained unmatched. This CDR3 comprises 14 residues. Germline V gene data show CDR1 as ENHRY and CDR2 as SYGVKD. CDR3 protein: CAITQGAHPDEQFF. CDR3 in DNA: TGTGCCATCACTCAGGGGGCCCATCCGGATGAGCAGTTCTTC.

The rearrangement joins TRBV6-2 or TRBV6-3 to TRBJ1-2, with D perhaps matching TRBD1 (5 bases). V was shortened by 2 bases and J by 10 bases, with 17 bases between the two germline ends. The germline CDR1 and CDR2 sequences are MNHEY and SVGEGT. The CDR3 covers 14 residues. This CDR3 is CASSYLVERDPYTF. The DNA for the CDR3 is TGTGCCAGCAGTTACCTGGTCGAGAGGGACCCCTACACCTTC.

This chain links TRBV13 with TRBJ1-5, with 7 nucleotides matching TRBD1. Germline V lookup: CDR1 PRHDT, CDR2 FYEKMQ (reference sequence). Unmatched junction bases numbered 2, after V lost 5 bases and J lost 7 bases. The CDR3 length is 12 residues. This chain's CDR3 is CASSVQGQPQHF. Written as DNA, the CDR3 is TGTGCCAGCAGCGTACAGGGGCAGCCCCAGCATTTT.

This clonotype was seen only a few times. The genes are TRBV4-3 and TRBJ2-1, with 7 bases matching TRBD2. Germline V lookup: CDR1 LGHNA, CDR2 YSLEER. This CDR3 spans 18 amino acids. V shed 0 bases, J shed 1 base, and the junction held 9 bases outside the gene matches. The CDR3, as DNA: TGCGCCAGCAGCCAAGATCTGGATAGGGGAGGGTCCTACAATGAGCAGTTCTTC. Translated, it gives CASSQDLDRGGSYNEQFF.

The chain has TRBV25-1 and TRBJ2-7, with D possibly being TRBD2 (6 bases). V lost 1 base and J 6 bases, leaving 10 bases between the germline ends. From germline, CDR1 is MGHDK and CDR2 SYGVNS. The CDR3 has 13 residues. In DNA form, the CDR3 reads TGTGCCAGCAGTGAATTTCTCGGGGGCGAGCAGTACTTC. Its translation: CASSEFLGGEQYF.

This clonotype was counted once. A much larger clone lies a single base off, so this may be a read error. The chain links TRBV6-2 or TRBV6-3 to TRBJ1-2; perhaps TRBD1 as D (6 bases). Germline V lookup: CDR1 MNHEY, CDR2 SVGEGT. V was cut by 2 bases and J by 6 bases, with 16 bases left in between. CDR3 length: 15 amino acids. The CDR3 sequence: CASSYRHGTRDGYTF. DNA for the CDR3: TGTGCCAGCAGTTACCGTCACGGGACAAGAGATGGCTACACCTTC.

The CDR3 spells CASLETGRVNSPLHF. The CDR3 region has the DNA TGTGCCTCTCTAGAGACGGGACGGGTGAATTCACCCCTCCACTTT. V is TRBV25-1 and J is TRBJ1-6, with D possibly matching TRBD1 (5 bases). CDR3 length: 15 amino acids. Trimming removed 11 bases from V and 7 bases from J, with 21 bases in between. Germline V lookup: CDR1 MGHDK, CDR2 SYGVNS.